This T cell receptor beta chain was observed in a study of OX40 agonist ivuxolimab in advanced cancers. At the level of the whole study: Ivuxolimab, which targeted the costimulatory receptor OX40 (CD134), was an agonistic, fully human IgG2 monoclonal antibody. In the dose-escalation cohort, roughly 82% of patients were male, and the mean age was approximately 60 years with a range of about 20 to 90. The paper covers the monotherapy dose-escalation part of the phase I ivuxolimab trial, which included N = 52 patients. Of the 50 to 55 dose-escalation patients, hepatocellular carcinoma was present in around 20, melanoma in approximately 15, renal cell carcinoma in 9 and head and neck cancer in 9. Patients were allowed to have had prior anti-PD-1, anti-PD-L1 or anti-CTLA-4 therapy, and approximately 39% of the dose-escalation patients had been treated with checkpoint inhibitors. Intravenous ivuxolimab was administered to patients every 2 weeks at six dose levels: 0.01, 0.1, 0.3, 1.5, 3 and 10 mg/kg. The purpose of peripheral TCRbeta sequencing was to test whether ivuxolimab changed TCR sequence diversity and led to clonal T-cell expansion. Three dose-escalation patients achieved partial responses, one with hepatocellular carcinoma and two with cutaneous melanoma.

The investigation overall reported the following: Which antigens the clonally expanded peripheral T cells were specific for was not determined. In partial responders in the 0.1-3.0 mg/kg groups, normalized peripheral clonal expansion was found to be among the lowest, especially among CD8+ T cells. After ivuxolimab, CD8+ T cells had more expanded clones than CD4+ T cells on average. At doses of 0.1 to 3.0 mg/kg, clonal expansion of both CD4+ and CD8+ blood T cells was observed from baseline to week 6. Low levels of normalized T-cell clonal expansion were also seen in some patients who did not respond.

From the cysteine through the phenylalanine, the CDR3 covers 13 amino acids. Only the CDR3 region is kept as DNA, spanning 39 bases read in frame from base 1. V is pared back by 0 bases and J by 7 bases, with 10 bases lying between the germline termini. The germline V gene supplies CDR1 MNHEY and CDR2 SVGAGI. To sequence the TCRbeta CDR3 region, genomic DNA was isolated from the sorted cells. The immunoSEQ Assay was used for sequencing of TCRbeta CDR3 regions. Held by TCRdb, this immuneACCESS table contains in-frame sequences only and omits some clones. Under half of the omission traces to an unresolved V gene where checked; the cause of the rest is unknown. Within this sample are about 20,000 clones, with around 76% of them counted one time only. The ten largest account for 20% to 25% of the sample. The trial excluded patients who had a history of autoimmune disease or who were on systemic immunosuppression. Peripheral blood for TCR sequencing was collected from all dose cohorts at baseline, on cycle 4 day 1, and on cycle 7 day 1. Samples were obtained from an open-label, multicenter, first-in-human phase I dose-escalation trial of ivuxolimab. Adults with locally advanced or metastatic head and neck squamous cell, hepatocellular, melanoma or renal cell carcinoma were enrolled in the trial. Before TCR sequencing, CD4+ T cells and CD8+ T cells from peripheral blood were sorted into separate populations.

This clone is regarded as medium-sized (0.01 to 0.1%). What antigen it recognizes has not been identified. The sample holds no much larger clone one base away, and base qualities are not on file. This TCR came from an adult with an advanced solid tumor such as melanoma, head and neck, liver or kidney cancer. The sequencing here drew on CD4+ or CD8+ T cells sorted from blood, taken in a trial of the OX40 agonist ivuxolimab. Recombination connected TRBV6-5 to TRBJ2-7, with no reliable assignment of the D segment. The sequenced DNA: TGTGCCAGCAGTTACTCGCCCCGGGCGGAGCAGTACTTC. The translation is CASSYSPRAEQYF.